The present TCR beta chain was sequenced within a study of T cells in Graves' hyperthyroidism and ophthalmopathy. General observations from the study: In simple terms, a model built on 13 V-J features told ophthalmopathy apart from stable hyperthyroidism.

TCR beta CDR3 regions were amplified from RNA transcripts. The HTBI primer set served for first-round RT-PCR of the TCR CDR3. TCRdb called the multiplex PCR reads again in MiXCR, with one record for every CDR3 protein. The sample includes hundreds of thousands of distinct CDR3 sequences, 15% to 20% of them seen just once. This clonotype was counted many times. Its antigen is not known. Across 18 months, stable Graves' hyperthyroidism was marked by no progression to ophthalmopathy. This sample holds PBMCs from 8 to 10 ml fresh peripheral blood. The length of the CDR3 is 15 residues. From germline, CDR1 is SGHRS and CDR2 YFSETQ. V shed 0 bases and J shed 1 base, with 9 bases lying between them.

This chain uses TRBV5-1 with TRBJ2-3; D not certain. The source is a woman in her 30s with Graves' hyperthyroidism. Sequences were obtained from blood. The CDR3 protein is CASSLVQRGTDTQYF. The CDR3, as DNA: TGCGCCAGCAGCTTGGTCCAGCGCGGCACAGATACGCAGTATTTT.